Below, one T cell receptor beta chain is given with its context. Every participating donor contributed roughly 11 milliliters of peripheral blood through a draw. This sample was taken from a study of blood T cells in healthy people across ages. For the second PCR, which ran for roughly 6 to 12 cycles, a sample-barcoded 5' primer and a J-beta primer mix were used. Each cDNA molecule carried a tag from a template-switch adaptor that contained 12 random nucleotides. Every sample produced at least 2.5 million CDR3-containing paired-end reads. Using its own MiXCR run on the 5' RACE reads, TCRdb lists one record per CDR3 protein. The sample has fewer than 2 million distinct CDR3 sequences; roughly 43% are singletons. Trimming took 0 bases from V and 2 from J; bases not matched to a gene: 12. The CDR3 is made up of 19 amino acids. Per the germline V gene, CDR1 is LGHDT and CDR2 is YNNKEL (reference sequence).

The sequenced sample was blood. The genes are TRBV3-1 and TRBJ2-3, with 9 bases fitting TRBD2. The receptor's source is a human donor in good health. The CDR3 nucleotides read TGTGCCAGCAGCCAAGATTCTAGCGGGGAACTCTACTTCACAGATACGCAGTATTTT. Its protein product is CASSQDSSGELYFTDTQYF.